This T cell receptor (beta chain) was obtained from a study of graft-versus-host responses after intestinal transplantation. Whole-study context: Each patient got anti-thymocyte globulin induction, then tacrolimus and steroids for around three years.

This CDR3 has 14 residues. Deletions cut 7 bases from V and 1 base from J, with 13 bases between. Looked up from germline, CDR1 is LNHDA and CDR2 is SQIVND (reference sequence). Researchers placed 200,000 CFSE-labeled responder cells in culture with 200,000 irradiated, violet-dye-labeled stimulator cells. Only in-frame clones appear in the TCRdb table, and some are missing; sequencing was by immunoSEQ multiplex PCR. The sample lists about 21,000 clones, 55% to 65% occurring once. J is TRBJ2-5 and V is TRBV19; no definite D call. This receptor was obtained from a human patient who received an intestinal transplant. The starting material was alloreactive CD4+ T cells from a mixed lymphocyte reaction culture, obtained before intestinal transplant. Subset meaning: CFSE-low proliferating T cells sorted from approximately 6-day pre-transplant mixed lymphocyte reaction (GvH or HvG direction). CDR3 sequence: CASNVAGFQETQYF. DNA of the CDR3: TGTGCCAGTAATGTAGCCGGATTCCAAGAGACCCAGTACTTC.